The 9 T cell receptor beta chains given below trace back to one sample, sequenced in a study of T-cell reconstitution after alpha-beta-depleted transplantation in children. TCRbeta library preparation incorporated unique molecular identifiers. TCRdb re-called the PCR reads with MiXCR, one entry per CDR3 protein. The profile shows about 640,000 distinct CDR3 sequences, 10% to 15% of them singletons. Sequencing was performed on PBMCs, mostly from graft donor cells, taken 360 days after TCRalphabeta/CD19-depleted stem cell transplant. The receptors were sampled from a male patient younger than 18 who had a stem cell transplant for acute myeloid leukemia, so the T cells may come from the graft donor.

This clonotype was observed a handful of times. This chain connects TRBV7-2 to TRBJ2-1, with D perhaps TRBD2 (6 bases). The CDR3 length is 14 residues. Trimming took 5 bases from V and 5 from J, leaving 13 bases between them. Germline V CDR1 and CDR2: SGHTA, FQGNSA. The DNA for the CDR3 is TGTGCCAGCAGCCCCGGAGGGCTCGACAATGAGCAGTTCTTC. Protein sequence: CASSPGGLDNEQFF.

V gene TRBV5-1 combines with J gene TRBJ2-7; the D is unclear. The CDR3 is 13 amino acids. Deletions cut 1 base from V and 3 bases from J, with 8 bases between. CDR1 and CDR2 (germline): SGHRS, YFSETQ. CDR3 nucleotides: TGCGCCAGCAGCTTGTGGCTAGGCTACGAGCAGTACTTC. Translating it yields CASSLWLGYEQYF.

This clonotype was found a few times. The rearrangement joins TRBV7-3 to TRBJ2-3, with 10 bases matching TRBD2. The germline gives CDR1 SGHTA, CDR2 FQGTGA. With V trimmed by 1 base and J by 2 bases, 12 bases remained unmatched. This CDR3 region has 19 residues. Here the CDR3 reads CASSLIRWGTSEHTDTQYF. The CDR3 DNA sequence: TGTGCCAGCAGCTTAATCAGGTGGGGGACTAGCGAGCACACAGATACGCAGTATTTT.

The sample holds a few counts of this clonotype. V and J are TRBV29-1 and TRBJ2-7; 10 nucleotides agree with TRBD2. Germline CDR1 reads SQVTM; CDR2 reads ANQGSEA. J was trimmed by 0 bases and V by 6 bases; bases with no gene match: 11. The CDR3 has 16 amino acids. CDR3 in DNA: TGCAGCGTAGCCCGACTAGCGGGCGTACACTCCTACGAGCAGTACTTC. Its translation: CSVARLAGVHSYEQYF.

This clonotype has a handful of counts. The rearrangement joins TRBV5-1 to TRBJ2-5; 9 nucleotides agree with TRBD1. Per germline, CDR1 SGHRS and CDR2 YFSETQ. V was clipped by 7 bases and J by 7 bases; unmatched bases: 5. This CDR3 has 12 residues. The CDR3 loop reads CASGTGSGTQYF. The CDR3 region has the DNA TGCGCCAGCGGGACAGGGAGCGGGACCCAGTACTTC.

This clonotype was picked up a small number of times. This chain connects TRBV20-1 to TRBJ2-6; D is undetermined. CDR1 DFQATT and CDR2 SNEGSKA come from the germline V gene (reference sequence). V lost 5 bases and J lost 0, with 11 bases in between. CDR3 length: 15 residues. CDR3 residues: CSASYSFSGANVLTF. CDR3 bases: TGCAGTGCTTCTTACAGTTTCTCTGGGGCCAACGTCCTGACTTTC.

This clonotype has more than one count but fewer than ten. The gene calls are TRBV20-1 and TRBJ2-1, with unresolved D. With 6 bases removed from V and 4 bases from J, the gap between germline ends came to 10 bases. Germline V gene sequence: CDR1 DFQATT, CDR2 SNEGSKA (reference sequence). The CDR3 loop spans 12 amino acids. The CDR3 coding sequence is TGCAGTGCCGGCCGGACGTACAATGAGCAGTTCTTC. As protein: CSAGRTYNEQFF.

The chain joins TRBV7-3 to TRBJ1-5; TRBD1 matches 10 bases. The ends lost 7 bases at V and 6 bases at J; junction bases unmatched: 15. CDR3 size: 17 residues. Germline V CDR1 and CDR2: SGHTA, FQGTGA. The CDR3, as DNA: TGTGCCAGCATCCACACGAGACAGGGGGCATCGTCTCAGCCCCAGCATTTT. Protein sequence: CASIHTRQGASSQPQHF.

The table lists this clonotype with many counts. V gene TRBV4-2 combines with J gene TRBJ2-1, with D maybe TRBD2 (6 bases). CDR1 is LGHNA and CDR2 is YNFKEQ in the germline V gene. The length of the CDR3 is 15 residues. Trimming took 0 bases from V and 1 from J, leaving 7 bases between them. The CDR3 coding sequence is TGTGCCAGCAGCCAAGACGGGGGTTCCTACAATGAGCAGTTCTTC. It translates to CASSQDGGSYNEQFF.